A selection of T cell receptor beta chains follows, all from one sample in a study of cytomegalovirus exposure and HLA in healthy donors. Sequencing used immunoSEQ multiplex PCR; TCRdb keeps in-frame clones, though not all of them. The table shows more than 35,000 clones, with over 85% occurring only once. The source material was PBMCs. The receptor set was obtained from a man between 18 and 35 years old in good health and CMV-seronegative. The CDR3 runs from the conserved cysteine through the conserved F or W. A D gene is named only where the DNA matches it firmly. The size field is filled for only some rows; it gives once, few, many or a size class.

J gene	V gene	D gene	clone size	CDR3 protein	CDR3 DNA
TRBJ1-4	TRBV28	TRBD1	-	CASSFPGQGAGQKLFF	TGTGCCAGCAGTTTCCCCGGACAGGGGGCAGGTCAAAAACTGTTTTTT
TRBJ1-4	TRBV5-1	-	-	CASKLGSREKLFF	TGCGCCAGCAAGCTCGGGTCTCGTGAAAAACTGTTTTTT
TRBJ2-4	TRBV10-3	TRBD2	-	CAISEPPWTSNIQYF	TGTGCCATCAGTGAGCCTCCTTGGACTAGCAACATTCAGTACTTC
TRBJ2-5	TRBV27	TRBD1	-	CASRQQGAQETQYF	TGTGCCAGCCGACAACAGGGGGCTCAAGAGACCCAGTACTTC
TRBJ2-2	TRBV5-1	TRBD2	-	CASSLAGGPNTGELFF	TGCGCCAGCAGCCTAGCGGGAGGGCCGAACACCGGGGAGCTGTTTTTT
TRBJ1-2	TRBV13	TRBD1	-	CASSLGGQGSNYGYTF	TGTGCCAGCAGCTTAGGAGGACAGGGGTCGAACTATGGCTACACCTTC
TRBJ1-6	TRBV30	-	-	CAWSVPSSYNSPLHF	TGTGCCTGGAGTGTTCCGAGCTCCTATAATTCACCCCTCCACTTT
TRBJ2-5	TRBV12-1	-	-	CASSSQIRDRGSETQYF	TGTGCCAGCAGCTCCCAAATCCGGGACAGGGGATCAGAGACCCAGTACTTC
TRBJ1-1	TRBV30	TRBD1	-	CARSGQSNTEAFF	TGTGCCCGCTCGGGACAGTCGAACACTGAAGCTTTCTTT
TRBJ1-2	TRBV27	TRBD1	-	CASSFGDRGYGYTF	TGTGCCAGCAGTTTTGGAGACAGGGGCTATGGCTACACCTTC
TRBJ1-2	TRBV6-1	-	few	CASRRDSANYGYTF	TGTGCCAGCAGGCGGGACTCAGCTAACTATGGCTACACCTTC
TRBJ1-3	TRBV30	TRBD1	-	CAWRKGQGTGNTIYF	TGTGCCTGGAGAAAGGGACAGGGAACAGGAAACACCATATATTTT
TRBJ1-1	TRBV6-6	-	-	CASSYQGANTEAFF	TGTGCCAGCAGTTACCAGGGTGCGAACACTGAAGCTTTCTTT
TRBJ2-3	TRBV2	-	-	CASSEAPPKTGTDTQYF	TGTGCCAGCAGTGAAGCCCCGCCGAAGACTGGCACAGATACGCAGTATTTT
TRBJ2-7	TRBV5-8	-	once	CASSGVRGPFKEQYF	TGTGCCAGCAGCGGGGTGCGGGGACCCTTTAAGGAGCAGTACTTC
TRBJ1-1	TRBV19	-	-	CASRQSLNTEAFF	TGTGCCAGTAGACAGTCCTTGAACACTGAAGCTTTCTTT
TRBJ1-5	TRBV6-5	TRBD1	once	CASSYSAGGNNQPQHF	TGTGCCAGCAGTTACAGCGCAGGGGGAAACAATCAGCCCCAGCATTTT
TRBJ2-7	TRBV10-3	-	few	CAISEGAPSSYEQYF	TGTGCCATCAGTGAGGGGGCGCCGAGCTCCTACGAGCAGTACTTC
TRBJ2-1	TRBV7-9	TRBD2	-	CASSPRTSGDYNEQFF	TGTGCCAGCAGCCCCAGGACTAGCGGGGATTACAATGAGCAGTTCTTC
TRBJ1-6	TRBV6-9	-	few	CASSYEAVSSYNSPLHF	TGTGCCAGCAGTTATGAGGCAGTCAGCTCCTATAATTCACCCCTCCACTTT
TRBJ2-1	TRBV25-1	TRBD2	-	CASSEGGGRVEQFF	TGTGCCAGCAGTGAAGGCGGCGGGAGGGTTGAGCAGTTCTTC
TRBJ2-3	TRBV5-6	-	-	CASSLVSRTVPTGGVYF	TGTGCCAGCAGCTTGGTGTCCCGGACAGTCCCCACAGGGGGGGTGTATTTT
TRBJ2-3	TRBV9	TRBD2	-	CASSSPGLGPDTQYF	TGTGCCAGCAGCTCCCCGGGACTAGGCCCAGATACGCAGTATTTT
TRBJ2-2	TRBV4-2	TRBD2	-	CASSQPTSGGFANTGELFF	TGTGCCAGCAGCCAGCCCACTAGCGGGGGCTTCGCGAACACCGGGGAGCTGTTTTTT
TRBJ2-5	TRBV29-1	-	-	CSVARTTQETQYF	TGCAGCGTGGCCCGGACTACTCAAGAGACCCAGTACTTC
TRBJ2-7	TRBV18	TRBD2	-	CASSPPAGSTYEQYF	TGTGCCAGCTCACCACCAGCGGGGTCTACCTACGAGCAGTACTTC
TRBJ2-3	TRBV9	TRBD1	-	CASSDKGARGTDTQYF	TGTGCCAGCAGCGATAAGGGGGCCCGCGGCACAGATACGCAGTATTTT
TRBJ1-3	TRBV29-1	-	-	CSVGTSGNTIYF	TGCAGCGTTGGGACATCTGGAAACACCATATATTTT
TRBJ1-3	TRBV15	-	-	CATSSTTNTIYF	TGTGCCACCAGCAGCACAACAAACACCATATATTTT
TRBJ2-2	TRBV7-8	TRBD1	-	CASSTGQGGHRELFF	TGTGCCAGCAGCACCGGACAGGGGGGTCACAGGGAGCTGTTTTTT
TRBJ2-3	TRBV5-1	TRBD1	-	CASSLRDRGSSIKNTQYF	TGCGCCAGCAGCTTAAGAGACAGGGGGTCTTCAATCAAAAATACGCAGTATTTT
TRBJ2-3	TRBV27	-	-	CASSFPSDTQYF	TGTGCCAGCAGTTTCCCATCAGATACGCAGTATTTT
TRBJ2-7	TRBV5-1	-	-	CASSPTGTLSYEQYF	TGCGCCAGCAGCCCGACCGGGACACTTAGCTACGAGCAGTACTTC
TRBJ2-7	TRBV28	-	once	CASRLQGPPYEQYF	TGTGCCAGCAGGCTACAGGGTCCTCCCTACGAGCAGTACTTC
TRBJ1-1	TRBV5-8	-	-	CASSYRMDTEAFF	TGTGCCAGCAGCTACAGGATGGACACTGAAGCTTTCTTT
TRBJ2-7	TRBV7-3	-	-	CASSPGLSYEQYF	TGTGCCAGCAGCCCCGGACTATCCTACGAGCAGTACTTC
TRBJ2-1	TRBV11-2	TRBD2	-	CASSFGTSGLYEQFF	TGTGCCAGCAGCTTCGGGACTAGCGGGCTCTATGAGCAGTTCTTC